The 16 T cell receptor beta chains presented below share a single source sample, sequenced in a study of T cell responses to AZD1222 COVID-19 vaccine. This table comes from immunoSEQ multiplex PCR, and its TCRdb copy is limited to in-frame clones, with some not included. Of around 150,000 clones listed, about 87% are singletons. The sequencing here drew on peripheral blood, taken on day 0 of AZD1222 vaccination. Receptor source: an adult in good health.

The gene calls are TRBV6-5 and TRBJ1-6; D gene ambiguous. CDR1 is MNHEY and CDR2 is SVGAGI in the germline V gene. The CDR3 contains 12 residues. Trimming removed 5 bases from V and 9 bases from J, with 8 bases in between. Here the CDR3 reads CASSTEFSPLHF. As DNA, the CDR3 is TGTGCCAGCAGTACAGAATTTTCACCCCTCCACTTT.

The V call is TRBV3-1 (or the pseudogene TRBV3-2), the J call TRBJ2-2; 7 nucleotides align to TRBD2. CDR1 and CDR2 (germline): LGHDT, YNNKEL (reference sequence). The CDR3 is made up of 13 amino acids. J was trimmed by 6 bases and V by 9 bases; bases with no gene match: 7. Written as DNA, the CDR3 is TGTGCCAGTAGACGTCGGGGGGCCGGGGAGCTGTTTTTT. Translation: CASRRRGAGELFF.

The V gene is TRBV11-2, the J gene TRBJ1-2, with unresolved D. Trimming removed 1 base at V and 5 bases at J, with 11 bases between. The CDR3 is 14 amino acids. Germline CDR1 SGHAT, CDR2 FQNNGV. The CDR3 reads CASSLVGAEYGYTF. The CDR3 nucleotides are TGTGCCAGCAGCTTAGTCGGCGCTGAATATGGCTACACCTTC.

The chain couples TRBV5-1 to TRBJ2-5; a possible D gene is TRBD1 (6 bases). The CDR3 is 15 amino acids. The V gene's germline CDR1 is SGHRS and CDR2 YFSETQ. Trimming stripped 0 bases from V and 5 bases from J, with 14 bases between. The CDR3 DNA reads as TGCGCCAGCAGCTTGGGGACAGTCGATACGGAGACCCAGTACTTC. Translating it yields CASSLGTVDTETQYF.

This chain joins TRBV28 and TRBJ1-3, with D maybe TRBD1 (6 bases). Per the germline V gene, CDR1 is MDHEN and CDR2 is SYDVKM. The CDR3 sequence is 16 residues long. V shed 6 bases and J shed 0 bases, with 15 bases lying between them. The CDR3 nucleotides are TGTGCCAGCAGCCCCCGGGGGGCCTACTCTGGAAACACCATATATTTT. Its protein is CASSPRGAYSGNTIYF. Full variable domain (outside the CDR3, taken from reference TRBV28 and TRBJ1-3): DVKVTQSSRYLVKRTGEKVFLECVQDMDHENMFWYRQDPGLGLRLIYFSYDVKMKEKGDIPEGYSVSREKKERFSLILESASTNQTSMYLCASSPRGAYSGNTIYFGEGSWLTVV.

V usage is TRBV2 and J usage is TRBJ2-7, with D hard to call. The V gene lost 5 bases and the J gene lost 6 bases, with 11 bases spanning the gap. This CDR3 is built from 12 residues. Germline V gene lookup returns CDR1 SNHLY and CDR2 FYNNEI. The chain's CDR3 is CASSPFPGEQYF. The CDR3 DNA is TGTGCCAGCAGTCCTTTCCCGGGCGAGCAGTACTTC.

The chain joins TRBV5-1 to TRBJ1-4; D not certain. This CDR3 region has 17 residues. The germline V and J ends were trimmed by 1 base and 0 bases, with 13 bases remaining between them. CDR1 is SGHRS and CDR2 is YFSETQ in the germline V gene. DNA for the CDR3: TGCGCCAGCAGCTTGAGTACAAATCGTGCAACTAATGAAAAACTGTTTTTT. Translating gives CASSLSTNRATNEKLFF.

This rearrangement joins TRBV10-2 to TRBJ2-3; D is possibly TRBD2 (5 bases). V was clipped by 2 bases and J by 0 bases, with 12 bases between them. The germline CDR1 and CDR2 sequences are WSHSY and SAAADI. The CDR3 covers 16 residues. The CDR3 spells CASSEASWTSTDTQYF. Here the CDR3 DNA reads TGCGCCAGCAGTGAGGCGAGCTGGACTAGCACAGATACGCAGTATTTT.

The rearrangement uses TRBV4-1 and TRBJ1-1, with 10 bases fitting TRBD1. The V and J ends lost 2 bases and 5 bases, in that order; junction bases with no gene match: 5. The CDR3 has 15 residues. Germline CDR1 is MGHRA and CDR2 is YSYEKL. CDR3 loop: CASSQTTGGETEAFF. CDR3 in DNA: TGCGCCAGCAGCCAAACGACAGGGGGCGAAACTGAAGCTTTCTTT.

The chain uses TRBV6-2 or TRBV6-3 and TRBJ2-5; TRBD1 is a possible D gene (7 bases). This CDR3 region has 15 residues. Germline CDR1 is MNHEY and CDR2 is SVGEGT. Trimming cost V 2 bases and J 3 bases, with 13 bases left between them. Written as DNA, the CDR3 is TGTGCCAGCAGTTACCAGGCAGGGGGGAAAGAGACCCAGTACTTC. It specifies CASSYQAGGKETQYF.

This chain connects TRBV15 to TRBJ1-2, with D uncertain. CDR3 size: 15 residues. CDR1 and CDR2 (germline): LNHNV, YYDKDF (reference sequence). Trimming took off 0 bases at V and 5 bases at J, with 13 bases between the two ends. The CDR3 sequence: CATSRDPQSAYGYTF. The CDR3 DNA sequence: TGTGCCACCAGCAGAGATCCCCAATCAGCTTATGGCTACACCTTC.

CDR3 sequence (DNA): TGCAGCGTTTGTGTTCCAGGCCGATACGAGCAGTACTTC. It translates to CSVCVPGRYEQYF. V usage is TRBV29-1 and J usage is TRBJ2-7, with D unresolved. Germline CDR1 and CDR2: SQVTM and ANQGSEA. The CDR3 length is 13 residues. Trimming took off 5 bases at V and 4 bases at J, with 15 bases between the two ends.

V is TRBV7-9 and J is TRBJ2-7, with D unclear. Trimming pared 11 bases from V and 1 base from J, leaving 12 bases between. The CDR3 spans 12 residues. Germline V gene sequence: CDR1 SEHNR, CDR2 FQNEAQ (reference sequence). The CDR3 DNA reads as TGTGCCGGGTCTTTAAGATCCTACGAGCAGTACTTC. This gives the protein CAGSLRSYEQYF.

This sequence joins TRBV11-2 and TRBJ1-1, with 7 bases identical to TRBD1. The V and J ends lost 6 bases and 3 bases, in that order; junction bases with no gene match: 10. This CDR3 is 15 amino acids long. Germline V gives CDR1 SGHAT, CDR2 FQNNGV. Here the CDR3 reads CASSRKGAEDTEAFF. The CDR3 DNA reads TGTGCCAGCAGTCGAAAGGGGGCTGAGGACACTGAAGCTTTCTTT.

V is TRBV2 and J is TRBJ2-7, with a tentative D call TRBD1 (6 bases). CDR3 length: 12 residues. V was pared by 9 bases and J by 6 bases, with 15 bases between. Per germline, CDR1 SNHLY and CDR2 FYNNEI. The CDR3 sequence is CARNRELSEQYF. The CDR3, as DNA: TGTGCCAGAAACAGGGAATTAAGCGAGCAGTACTTC. Complete variable domain (other parts from reference TRBV2 and TRBJ2-7): EPEVTQTPSHQVTQMGQEVILRCVPISNHLYFYWYRQILGQKVEFLVSFYNNEISEKSEIFDDQFSVERPDGSNFTLKIRSTKLEDSAMYFCARNRELSEQYFGPGTRLTVT.

The chain recombines TRBV6-1 with TRBJ2-7, with 11 bases matching TRBD2. Looked up from germline, CDR1 is MNHNS and CDR2 is SASEGT. V lost 1 base, J lost 1 base, and 3 bases stayed unmatched. The CDR3 extends over 16 amino acids. This chain's CDR3 is CASSEDVAGGSYEQYF. The CDR3 DNA sequence: TGTGCCAGCAGTGAAGATGTAGCGGGGGGGTCCTACGAGCAGTACTTC.